These T cell receptor beta chains were read from a single sample in a study of shared clonotypes between healthy human individuals. The data were produced by immunoSEQ multiplex PCR, yet TCRdb's version contains in-frame clones alone and is incomplete. The sample records millions of clones, 90% to 95% being singletons. Sequenced sample: naive CD4+ T cells sorted from blood. These receptors came from a young man in good health. Each CDR3 is given with its conserved first and last residue. Fields, in order: V gene, J gene, D gene, clone size, CDR3 DNA, CDR3 protein. D genes are given only for firm matches. Only some rows state a clone size, as once, few, many or a class for expanded clones.

V: TRBV20-1; J: TRBJ2-7; D: .; size: .; DNA: TGCAACAGACAGAGGCTCTACGAGCAGTACTTC; CDR3: CNRQRLYEQYF
V: TRBV30; J: TRBJ2-7; D: .; size: .; DNA: TGTGCCTGGGATGGGGGGACAACGCCAACTTACGAGCAGTACTTC; CDR3: CAWDGGTTPTYEQYF
V: TRBV7-9; J: TRBJ1-2; D: TRBD1; size: .; DNA: TGTGCCAGCAGCTTATCGCTAGGGGGCAGGCTTTTGGGCTATGGCTACACCTTC; CDR3: CASSLSLGGRLLGYGYTF
V: TRBV28; J: TRBJ1-1; D: .; size: .; DNA: TGTGCCAGCAGCACTTGGTCCTTAAACACTGAAGCTTTCTTT; CDR3: CASSTWSLNTEAFF
V: TRBV5-1; J: TRBJ2-7; D: TRBD2; size: .; DNA: TGCGCCAGCAGCACCGGGGGACTAGCGAACTACGAGCAGTACTTC; CDR3: CASSTGGLANYEQYF
V: TRBV6-1; J: TRBJ1-2; D: .; size: once; DNA: TGTGCCAGCAGTGAAGTGGTCAAGCCCGAGGGGGGCTACACCTTC; CDR3: CASSEVVKPEGGYTF
V: TRBV7-8; J: TRBJ2-3; D: TRBD2; size: .; DNA: TGTGCCAGCAGCTTAGGAAGCGGGAAAACAGATACGCAGTATTTT; CDR3: CASSLGSGKTDTQYF
V: TRBV6-5; J: TRBJ1-1; D: .; size: .; DNA: TGTGCCAGCAGTTACAGAGGAGCGGGGGTCACTGAAGCTTTCTTT; CDR3: CASSYRGAGVTEAFF
V: TRBV5-1; J: TRBJ2-7; D: TRBD2; size: .; DNA: TGCGCCAGCAGCCCAATAGCGGGTTATGCCTACGAGCAGTACTTC; CDR3: CASSPIAGYAYEQYF
V: TRBV27; J: TRBJ2-3; D: TRBD1; size: .; DNA: TGTGCCAGCAGTCCGGGACAGCACACAGATACGCAGTATTTT; CDR3: CASSPGQHTDTQYF
V: TRBV30; J: TRBJ1-2; D: .; size: .; DNA: TGTGCCTGGATAGGCTATGGCTACACCTTC; CDR3: CAWIGYGYTF
V: TRBV4-3; J: TRBJ2-1; D: .; size: .; DNA: TGCGCCAGCAGCCAAGATCGGTCTAGCGATGAGCAGTTCTTC; CDR3: CASSQDRSSDEQFF
V: TRBV13; J: TRBJ2-2; D: .; size: .; DNA: TGTGCCAGCAGTTCTGCCCCTAAGACAACGAACACCGGGGAGCTGTTTTTT; CDR3: CASSSAPKTTNTGELFF
V: TRBV6-6; J: TRBJ2-3; D: .; size: .; DNA: TGTGCCAGCAGTTCCCCGCTAGCGCCTAGCACAGATACGCAGTATTTT; CDR3: CASSSPLAPSTDTQYF
V: TRBV19; J: TRBJ2-7; D: .; size: .; DNA: TGTGCCAGTAGTATAGATCTATGGGCGGGGAGCTCCTACGAGCAGTACTTC; CDR3: CASSIDLWAGSSYEQYF
V: TRBV6-1; J: TRBJ1-1; D: .; size: .; DNA: TGTGCCAGCAGGCGGGGACTGAACACTGAAGCTTTCTTT; CDR3: CASRRGLNTEAFF
V: TRBV10-2; J: TRBJ1-1; D: TRBD1; size: .; DNA: TGCGCCAGCAGTGAGTCGAGAGGGGGCGACAACACTGAAGCTTTCTTT; CDR3: CASSESRGGDNTEAFF
V: TRBV6-1; J: TRBJ2-1; D: .; size: .; DNA: TGTGCCAGTTCTCCTCTCTGGGGCCAGCCCAATGAGCAGTTCTTC; CDR3: CASSPLWGQPNEQFF
V: TRBV2; J: TRBJ2-7; D: .; size: .; DNA: TGTGCCAGCAGTGTAATATGGGGTTCCTACGAGCAGTACTTC; CDR3: CASSVIWGSYEQYF
V: TRBV7-9; J: TRBJ1-2; D: .; size: .; DNA: TGTGCCAGCAGCTTAGGCGGCTATGGCTACACCTTC; CDR3: CASSLGGYGYTF
V: TRBV5-1; J: TRBJ2-1; D: .; size: .; DNA: TGCGCCAGCAGCTTTGGGTTGGGGGGCGGCCCCTACAATGAGCAGTTCTTC; CDR3: CASSFGLGGGPYNEQFF
V: TRBV19; J: TRBJ2-1; D: TRBD2; size: .; DNA: TGTGCCAGTACCAAGACTAGCGGGACCTACAATGAGCAGTTCTTC; CDR3: CASTKTSGTYNEQFF
V: TRBV6-6; J: TRBJ2-4; D: .; size: .; DNA: TGTGCCAGCATCGAAAGTAGTTCTTTGGCCAAAAACATTCAGTACTTC; CDR3: CASIESSSLAKNIQYF
V: TRBV2; J: TRBJ1-1; D: .; size: .; DNA: TGTGCCAGTGAGGACTCACTCTCCGCAGCTTTCTTT; CDR3: CASEDSLSAAFF
V: TRBV14; J: TRBJ2-1; D: .; size: .; DNA: TGTGCCAGCAGCCCTGGACTGGCTAGCTCCTACAATGAGCAGTTCTTC; CDR3: CASSPGLASSYNEQFF
V: TRBV11-2; J: TRBJ2-5; D: .; size: .; DNA: TGTGCCACCACGAATCCCGCTTTACGGGTGTACTTC; CDR3: CATTNPALRVYF
V: TRBV6-5; J: TRBJ1-1; D: .; size: .; DNA: TGTGCCAGCAGTTACTCGCCAACTTACAGGAACACTGAAGCTTTCTTT; CDR3: CASSYSPTYRNTEAFF
V: TRBV30; J: TRBJ2-5; D: .; size: .; DNA: TGTGCCTGGAGTGTAGGTTGGGGGCCAGAGACCCAGTACTTC; CDR3: CAWSVGWGPETQYF
V: TRBV30; J: TRBJ1-6; D: .; size: .; DNA: TGTGCCTGGAGTGGTGGACACGTCAATTCACCCCTCCACTTT; CDR3: CAWSGGHVNSPLHF
V: TRBV19; J: TRBJ2-3; D: TRBD1; size: .; DNA: TGTGCCAGTAGCAGGACAGGGGGGAGGAGTGCAGATACGCAGTATTTT; CDR3: CASSRTGGRSADTQYF
V: TRBV28; J: TRBJ2-3; D: .; size: .; DNA: TGTGCCAGCATTCAGGGTACCGCGAACTGGGCGCAGTATTTT; CDR3: CASIQGTANWAQYF
V: TRBV19; J: TRBJ1-2; D: TRBD1; size: .; DNA: TGTGCCAGTAGCTACGGAGCCACAGGGGGCGCGCTCTATGGCTACACCTTC; CDR3: CASSYGATGGALYGYTF
V: TRBV5-6; J: TRBJ1-1; D: .; size: .; DNA: TGTGCCAGCAGCCTCACTCCCGGGACCCCAGCTTTCTTT; CDR3: CASSLTPGTPAFF
V: TRBV4-1; J: TRBJ1-5; D: .; size: .; DNA: TGCGCCAGCAGCCAAGGGGGGGGAGGTCAGCCCCAGCATTTT; CDR3: CASSQGGGGQPQHF
V: TRBV15; J: TRBJ2-5; D: .; size: .; DNA: TGTGCCACCAGCAGAGATCAGGGACTCCAAGAGACCCAGTACTTC; CDR3: CATSRDQGLQETQYF
V: TRBV4-3; J: TRBJ2-1; D: TRBD2; size: .; DNA: TGCGCCAGCAGCCTCAGACAGGGGTCACTAGCGGGGTACAATGAGCAGTTCTTC; CDR3: CASSLRQGSLAGYNEQFF
V: TRBV14; J: TRBJ2-7; D: .; size: .; DNA: TGTGCCAGCAGCCAAGCGGAATCCGAGCAGTACTTC; CDR3: CASSQAESEQYF
V: TRBV7-2; J: TRBJ2-7; D: .; size: .; DNA: TGTGCCAGCAGCTTAGTAAGACGAAACGAGCAGTACTTC; CDR3: CASSLVRRNEQYF
V: TRBV10-3; J: TRBJ2-7; D: .; size: .; DNA: TGTGCCATCAGTGAGTGGGCAGGGGTTTACGAGCAGTACTTC; CDR3: CAISEWAGVYEQYF
V: TRBV5-4; J: TRBJ2-1; D: .; size: .; DNA: TGTGCCAGCAGCTTGGCCGGGACTTTGGGCAATGAGCAGTTCTTC; CDR3: CASSLAGTLGNEQFF
V: TRBV7-8; J: TRBJ1-2; D: TRBD1; size: .; DNA: TGTGCCAGCAGCTCGGGGACAGGGGGATACCTTGCCTATGGCTACACCTTC; CDR3: CASSSGTGGYLAYGYTF
V: TRBV10-2; J: TRBJ1-5; D: .; size: .; DNA: TGCGCCAGCAGCCCCGCCGGGCAACTTAATCAGCCCCAGCATTTT; CDR3: CASSPAGQLNQPQHF
V: TRBV6-5; J: TRBJ1-5; D: .; size: once; DNA: TGTGCCAGCAGTTACGTCCGGGGTTCGCATCAGCCCCAGCATTTT; CDR3: CASSYVRGSHQPQHF
V: TRBV5-1; J: TRBJ2-7; D: TRBD1; size: .; DNA: TGCGCCAGCAGCTTGGTACCGGGACAGGCGACCTACGAGCAGTACTTC; CDR3: CASSLVPGQATYEQYF
V: TRBV5-1; J: TRBJ2-3; D: .; size: .; DNA: TGCGCCAGCAGCTTCTCTGGGGGCGGCACAGATACGCAGTATTTT; CDR3: CASSFSGGGTDTQYF
V: TRBV20-1; J: TRBJ2-3; D: .; size: .; DNA: TGCAGTGCACCGCCGGGCGATTTT; CDR3: CSAPPGDF
V: TRBV11-2; J: TRBJ2-1; D: TRBD1; size: .; DNA: TGTGCCAGCAGTTGGGGGGGACAGGGAAATGAGCAGTTCTTC; CDR3: CASSWGGQGNEQFF
V: TRBV5-1; J: TRBJ1-1; D: TRBD1; size: .; DNA: TGCGCCAGCAGCAAGATGGGACAGTTGAACACTGAAGCTTTCTTT; CDR3: CASSKMGQLNTEAFF
V: TRBV4-3; J: TRBJ2-3; D: TRBD1; size: .; DNA: TGCGCCAGCAGCCAGAGAGGGACAGCCACAGATACGCAGTATTTT; CDR3: CASSQRGTATDTQYF
V: TRBV28; J: TRBJ1-1; D: .; size: once; DNA: TGTGCCAGCAGTTTACTGGCGGGGACCACTGAAGCTTTCTTT; CDR3: CASSLLAGTTEAFF